Listed below are T cell receptor beta chains from one sample, sequenced in a study of beta chain features in type 1 diabetes. Only in-frame clones appear in the TCRdb table, and some are missing; sequencing was by immunoSEQ multiplex PCR. The repertoire holds approximately 140,000 clones, with under 60% as singletons. Source material: Tregs from blood. Every receptor here comes from a man aged 18 to 29 in good health. The CDR3 runs from the conserved cysteine through the conserved F or W. Size is stated for part of the rows, as once, few or many counts, or as a class when the clone is expanded.

CDR3,V,size,J
CASSFSGFSYEQYF,TRBV11-2,-,TRBJ2-7
CASTLAGGPNIQYF,TRBV19,few,TRBJ2-4
CASSHTSGSVANEQFF,TRBV7-2,-,TRBJ2-1
CASSPTSADIQYF,TRBV28,-,TRBJ2-4
CASSTDRDTEAFF,TRBV5-1,-,TRBJ1-1
CASSQAGRGINSPLHF,TRBV14,few,TRBJ1-6
CASSPRGRVNYEQYF,TRBV7-9,-,TRBJ2-7
CASSLSIRGPGYTF,TRBV7-2,-,TRBJ1-2
CASSLEGTGGHIQETQYF,TRBV5-4,once,TRBJ2-5
CASSEAGGTGTSPLHF,TRBV2,-,TRBJ1-6
CASSQEVWTSGPSSYNEQFF,TRBV4-3,-,TRBJ2-1
CASTLGQGAYNEQFF,TRBV7-2,-,TRBJ2-1
CSARRGPTEAFF,TRBV29-1,-,TRBJ1-1
CASAEQGAGDTQYF,TRBV12-5,-,TRBJ2-3
CASSLQAGGETQYF,TRBV7-3,-,TRBJ2-5
CASTQQMPPDTQYF,TRBV7-2,-,TRBJ2-3
CASKETATSYEQYF,TRBV19,-,TRBJ2-7
CASSEGGTLVFYEQYF,TRBV6-1,-,-
CASSWTDNTEAFF,TRBV27,-,TRBJ1-1
CASSLGGGQPQHF,TRBV7-9,-,TRBJ1-5
CAWAVKRSYYEQYF,TRBV30,-,TRBJ2-7
CSVGRDSSGNTIYF,TRBV29-1,-,TRBJ1-3